This passage covers 18 T cell receptor beta chains from one sample sequenced in a study of immune characterization of retroperitoneal liposarcoma. TCRdb called the PCR reads again in MiXCR, with one record for every CDR3 protein. The profile covers some 10,000 distinct CDR3 sequences, with over 35% appearing a single time and roughly a quarter taken by the ten largest. Sequencing was carried out using tumor tissue. Every receptor here comes from a male donor with retroperitoneal liposarcoma.

The table lists this clonotype with many counts. V gene TRBV6-6 combines with J gene TRBJ2-1, with unresolved D. TRBJ2-7 explains the end of the DNA better; the J call may be wrong. Germline V gives CDR1 MNHNY, CDR2 SVGAGI (reference sequence). The CDR3 sequence is 15 residues long. The CDR3 sequence: CASSYSPARDYEQYF. For the CDR3, the DNA is TGTGCCAGCAGTTACTCGCCAGCCCGAGATTACGAGCAGTACTTC.

This clonotype was counted ten times or more. This chain joins TRBV6-6 and TRBJ2-1, with D perhaps TRBD1 or TRBD2 (6 bases each). The length of the CDR3 is 16 residues. Germline values: CDR1 MNHNY, CDR2 SVGAGI (reference sequence). The germline V and J ends were trimmed by 2 bases and 5 bases, with 16 bases remaining between them. The CDR3 DNA sequence: TGTGCCAGCAGTTACACGGGGGCAACAGTACACAATGAGCAGTTCTTC. Protein sequence: CASSYTGATVHNEQFF.

The chain combines TRBV7-2 with TRBJ2-5; maybe TRBD2 (5 bases). The CDR3 totals 13 residues. Trimming took off 5 bases at V and 11 bases at J, with 18 bases between the two ends. Germline V gene data show CDR1 as SGHTA and CDR2 as FQGNSA. CDR3 sequence reads: CASSPGLLGEQYF. DNA of the CDR3: TGTGCCAGCAGCCCGGGCTTGCTCGGGGAGCAGTACTTC.

The chain uses TRBV27 and TRBJ2-1; D is ambiguous. Germline CDR1 reads MNHEY; CDR2 reads SMNVEV (reference sequence). CDR3 length: 13 amino acids. V gave up 3 bases and J gave up 2 bases, with 5 bases separating them. The CDR3 DNA follows: TGTGCCAGCAGTTTTTCTCCCTACAATGAGCAGTTCTTC. Protein sequence: CASSFSPYNEQFF.

This chain connects TRBV6-1 to TRBJ1-5, with D possibly being TRBD1 (6 bases). V was trimmed by 3 bases and J by 2 bases, leaving 8 bases between them. CDR1 MNHNS and CDR2 SASEGT come from the germline V gene. This CDR3 has 14 residues. The CDR3 region is CASSEGAGNQPQHF. Written as DNA, the CDR3 is TGTGCCAGCAGTGAGGGGGCCGGCAATCAGCCCCAGCATTTT.

This clonotype was observed a few times. The chain is built from TRBV7-2 and TRBJ1-6; a weak D match, TRBD1 (5 bases). CDR1 SGHTA and CDR2 FQGNSA come from the germline V gene. The CDR3 has 16 residues. V gave up 3 bases and J gave up 9 bases, with 18 bases separating them. Here the CDR3 DNA reads TGTGCCAGCAGCTTGGGAGGGGCCAGGTTTAGTTCACCCCTCCACTTT. Translation gives CASSLGGARFSSPLHF.

The count of this clonotype is one. CDR3 nucleotide sequence: TGTGCCAGCACCCAATTTAGCGGGAGCCACAATGAGCAGTTCTTC. This encodes CASTQFSGSHNEQFF. The rearrangement joins TRBV6-5 to TRBJ2-1; TRBD2 agrees at 9 bases. Germline V gene lookup returns CDR1 MNHEY and CDR2 SVGAGI. The CDR3 is 15 residues long. The V and J ends lost 7 bases and 5 bases, in that order; junction bases with no gene match: 9.

This clonotype rates as medium-sized (0.01 to 0.1%). This rearrangement joins TRBV6-5 to TRBJ1-2, with D unresolved. The CDR3 spans 13 residues. Germline CDR1 and CDR2: MNHEY and SVGAGI. The V and J ends lost 0 bases and 2 bases respectively, with 4 bases between them. The CDR3 here is CASSYSDNYGYTF. The CDR3 DNA sequence: TGTGCCAGCAGTTACTCGGACAACTATGGCTACACCTTC.

In its sample, this clonotype was seen once. This chain joins TRBV6-1 and TRBJ2-5; 7 bases align to TRBD1. J was trimmed by 5 bases and V by 5 bases; bases with no gene match: 8. Per germline, CDR1 MNHNS and CDR2 SASEGT. This CDR3 comprises 14 residues. The CDR3 spells CASSSGGVVETQYF. CDR3 in DNA: TGTGCCAGCAGTTCAGGGGGAGTGGTTGAGACCCAGTACTTC.

In its sample, this clonotype was seen a few times. The chain uses TRBV6-1 and TRBJ2-1; 9 bases fit TRBD1. The CDR3 length is 15 residues. Trimming at V came to 6 bases and at J to 10 bases, leaving 13 bases not matched to a gene. From germline, CDR1 is MNHNS and CDR2 SASEGT. CDR3 sequence reads: CASRRDRESSYEQFF. CDR3 DNA: TGTGCCAGCAGGAGGGACAGGGAGAGCTCCTACGAGCAGTTCTTC.

This chain connects TRBV6-1 to TRBJ2-1; D unresolved. Germline values: CDR1 MNHNS, CDR2 SASEGT. The CDR3 contains 17 residues. V was shortened by 2 bases and J by 6 bases, with 20 bases between the two germline ends. This CDR3 reads CASSETQQITPGNEQFF. The CDR3 region has the DNA TGTGCCAGCAGTGAAACCCAACAGATAACCCCTGGCAATGAGCAGTTCTTC.

By sample fraction, this clonotype is medium-sized. CDR3 DNA: TGTGCCAGCAGTCGTAACAGGGGGTTATATGAGACCCAGTACTTC. Translating gives CASSRNRGLYETQYF. V usage is TRBV28 and J usage is TRBJ2-5, with 8 bases that match TRBD1. The CDR3 sequence is 15 residues long. Germline V CDR1 and CDR2: MDHEN, SYDVKM. Germline trimming cut 5 bases from V and 5 bases from J; bases unmatched to any gene: 10.

By sample share, this clonotype is hyperexpanded. The chain joins TRBV6-1 to TRBJ2-1; TRBD2 aligns across 10 bases. Trimming cost V 5 bases and J 7 bases; bases outside gene matches: 11. The CDR3 is made up of 16 amino acids. Germline V lookup: CDR1 MNHNS, CDR2 SASEGT. In DNA, the CDR3 is TGTGCCAGCAGTTCCGAGCGGGGGGGTCTTGGGAATGAGCAGTTCTTC. The encoded protein is CASSSERGGLGNEQFF.

V is TRBV6-9 and J is TRBJ2-3; 9 bases align to TRBD2. The end of the DNA fits TRBJ2-7 better, so the J call may be wrong. The CDR3 loop spans 16 amino acids. Germline V gene data show CDR1 as MNHGY and CDR2 as SVAAGI. CDR3 region: CASRTGAGGGGYEQYF. For the CDR3, the DNA is TGTGCCAGCAGGACCGGGGCGGGGGGGGGCGGCTACGAGCAGTACTTC.

There are a few counts of this clonotype. The chain is built from TRBV28 and TRBJ2-3, with TRBD1 as a possible D gene (6 bases). Trimming shortened V by 4 bases and J by 6 bases, and 17 bases separated the two germline ends. This CDR3 is built from 15 residues. CDR1 and CDR2 from the germline V gene are MDHEN and SYDVKM. CDR3 sequence reads: CASSSPGQRDDTQYF. The CDR3 DNA sequence: TGTGCCAGCAGTTCACCGGGACAAAGAGATGATACGCAGTATTTT.

The CDR3 nucleotides are TGTGCCAGCAGCTTAGCTATGGACTATGGCTACACCTTC. Its translation is CASSLAMDYGYTF. The chain is built from TRBV11-3 and TRBJ1-2; D remains unclear. V shed 1 base and J shed 3 bases, with 6 bases lying between them. The CDR3 length is 13 residues. CDR1 and CDR2 (germline): SGHNT, YENEEA.

The sample holds a few counts of this clonotype. This rearrangement joins TRBV6-4 to TRBJ2-1; maybe TRBD2 (6 bases). V was cut by 0 bases and J by 6 bases, with 15 bases left in between. The CDR3 contains 16 residues. Germline V gene sequence: CDR1 MRHNA, CDR2 SNTAGT. CDR3 loop: CASSDSTGTPPNEQFF. CDR3 bases: TGTGCCAGCAGTGACTCAACCGGGACTCCCCCCAATGAGCAGTTCTTC.

V usage is TRBV6-5 and J usage is TRBJ1-4, with TRBD1 matching over 8 bases. The CDR3 contains 17 residues. Germline V gene sequence: CDR1 MNHEY, CDR2 SVGAGI. V shed 3 bases and J 0 bases; nucleotides not matched to a gene: 6. CDR3 in DNA: TGTGCCAGCAGTTATTACCAGGGGGCTGCAACTAATGAAAAACTGTTTTTT. Translated, it gives CASSYYQGAATNEKLFF.